The text below deals with one T cell receptor (beta chain). The same CDR3 also results from other DNA sequences found in this sample. Researchers partitioned CD4+ cells into CD45RA+ naive and CD45RA-negative memory subsets. The method was immunoSEQ multiplex PCR; TCRdb's version includes in-frame clones alone and lacks a portion of them. Of 2,500,000 or so clones listed, 80% to 95% were seen once; the top ten hold about 0.34%. The data stem from a study of shared clonotypes between healthy human individuals. Germline V gene data show CDR1 as SEHNR and CDR2 as FQNEAQ (reference sequence). V gave up 0 bases and J gave up 5 bases, with 7 bases separating them. The CDR3 spans 13 residues.

The receptor comes from a man aged 18 to 30 in good health. Some clones in this sample may be carry-over from other donors' samples. The sample was naive CD4+ T cells from PBMCs. As to subset: CD45RA+ positively selected. The chain uses TRBV7-9 and TRBJ1-1; D ambiguous. CDR3 residues: CASSLALGTEAFF. The CDR3 coding sequence is TGTGCCAGCAGCTTAGCGCTGGGTACTGAAGCTTTCTTT.